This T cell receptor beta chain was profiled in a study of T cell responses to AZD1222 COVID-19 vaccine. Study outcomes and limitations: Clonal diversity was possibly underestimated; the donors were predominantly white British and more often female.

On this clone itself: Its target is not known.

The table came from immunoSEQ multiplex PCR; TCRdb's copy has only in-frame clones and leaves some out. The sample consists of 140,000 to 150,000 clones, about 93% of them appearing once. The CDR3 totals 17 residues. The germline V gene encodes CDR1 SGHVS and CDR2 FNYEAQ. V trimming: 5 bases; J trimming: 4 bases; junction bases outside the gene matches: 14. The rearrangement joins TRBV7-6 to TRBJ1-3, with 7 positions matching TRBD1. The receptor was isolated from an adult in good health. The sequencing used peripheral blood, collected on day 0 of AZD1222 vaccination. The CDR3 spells CASSDYQYRDSGNTIYF. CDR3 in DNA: TGTGCCAGCAGCGATTATCAATACCGGGACAGCGGAAACACCATATATTTT.